This is a list of T cell receptor beta chains from one sample in a study of cytomegalovirus exposure and HLA in healthy donors. Repertoires were generated with immunoSEQ multiplex PCR, while TCRdb's copy carries only in-frame clones and drops some. This table holds about 200,000 clones, less than 90% found once. The sample was PBMCs. All receptors derive from a woman in her twenties or thirties in good health and CMV-seronegative. The CDR3 runs from the conserved cysteine through the conserved F or W. A D gene is named only where the DNA matches it firmly. A row's size may be missing; if present it is once, few, many or a size class.

J: TRBJ1-4
length: 16
D: TRBD1
size: .
V: TRBV2
CDR3: CASSSFQGVANEKLFF
DNA: TGTGCCAGCAGTTCATTCCAGGGGGTGGCTAATGAAAAACTGTTTTTT

J: TRBJ1-5
length: 13
D: TRBD1
size: .
V: TRBV28
CDR3: CAYGPQDRGRQHF
DNA: TGTGCCTACGGCCCCCAGGACAGGGGACGGCAGCATTTT

J: TRBJ2-7
length: 15
D: TRBD2
size: .
V: TRBV11-2
CDR3: CASSLGREGPDEQYF
DNA: TGTGCCAGCAGCTTAGGGCGGGAGGGCCCCGACGAGCAGTACTTC

J: TRBJ2-2
length: 14
D: .
size: .
V: TRBV5-1
CDR3: CASSLSGYTGELFF
DNA: TGCGCCAGCAGCTTGTCGGGATACACCGGGGAGCTGTTTTTT

J: TRBJ2-1
length: 18
D: TRBD2
size: .
V: TRBV7-2
CDR3: CASSLVRSGRGFYNEQFF
DNA: TGTGCCAGCAGCTTAGTAAGGAGCGGGAGGGGATTTTACAATGAGCAGTTCTTC

J: TRBJ2-5
length: 17
D: .
size: once
V: TRBV2
CDR3: CATHPGGTLANQETQYF
DNA: TGTGCCACCCACCCCGGGGGGACACTAGCGAATCAAGAGACCCAGTACTTC

J: TRBJ2-1
length: 13
D: TRBD1
size: .
V: TRBV2
CDR3: CASRQGVMDEQFF
DNA: TGTGCCAGCAGGCAGGGGGTGATGGATGAGCAGTTCTTC

J: TRBJ2-6
length: 18
D: TRBD1
size: .
V: TRBV2
CDR3: CASRPGRTGTSVANVLTF
DNA: TGTGCCAGCAGGCCGGGTAGGACAGGAACCTCTGTGGCCAACGTCCTGACTTTC

J: TRBJ2-7
length: 12
D: .
size: few
V: TRBV2
CDR3: CASSRPQGEQYF
DNA: TGTGCCAGCAGTAGACCACAGGGCGAGCAGTACTTC

J: TRBJ1-1
length: 16
D: .
size: .
V: TRBV5-1
CDR3: CASSFRGGGDGTEAFF
DNA: TGCGCCAGCAGCTTTCGGGGGGGAGGTGATGGCACTGAAGCTTTCTTT

J: TRBJ2-5
length: 12
D: .
size: .
V: TRBV30
CDR3: CAWSGVEETQYF
DNA: TGTGCCTGGAGCGGGGTTGAAGAGACCCAGTACTTC

J: TRBJ1-4
length: 17
D: .
size: .
V: TRBV4-1
CDR3: CASSQESIRWGTEKLFF
DNA: TGCGCCAGCAGCCAAGAATCCATAAGATGGGGCACCGAAAAACTGTTTTTT

J: TRBJ2-1
length: 17
D: TRBD2
size: .
V: TRBV7-3
CDR3: CASSEIGTSGVYNEQFF
DNA: TGTGCCAGCAGCGAGATTGGGACTAGCGGAGTCTACAATGAGCAGTTCTTC

J: TRBJ1-1
length: 11
D: .
size: .
V: TRBV30
CDR3: CAWKYLGEAFF
DNA: TGTGCCTGGAAATATCTAGGCGAAGCTTTCTTT

J: TRBJ2-7
length: 16
D: .
size: .
V: TRBV6-5
CDR3: CASSYQEGSSSSEQYF
DNA: TGTGCCAGCAGTTACCAAGAGGGCAGCTCATCCTCCGAGCAGTACTTC

J: TRBJ2-5
length: 14
D: .
size: .
V: TRBV29-1
CDR3: CSVGDETVGGTQYF
DNA: TGCAGCGTTGGAGATGAGACGGTCGGGGGGACCCAGTACTTC

J: TRBJ2-5
length: 12
D: TRBD1
size: .
V: TRBV10-2
CDR3: CASQGQQETQYF
DNA: TGCGCCAGCCAGGGACAGCAAGAGACCCAGTACTTC

J: TRBJ1-3
length: 16
D: .
size: .
V: TRBV9
CDR3: CASSVAFPDSGNTIYF
DNA: TGTGCCAGCAGCGTAGCTTTTCCAGACTCTGGAAACACCATATATTTT

J: TRBJ2-1
length: 15
D: .
size: .
V: TRBV5-1
CDR3: CASSLAAGPYNEQFF
DNA: TGCGCCAGCAGCTTGGCAGCTGGGCCGTACAATGAGCAGTTCTTC

J: TRBJ2-7
length: 15
D: .
size: .
V: TRBV6-1
CDR3: CASSGTWDSRYEQYF
DNA: TGTGCCAGCAGTGGAACTTGGGACTCTCGCTACGAGCAGTACTTC

J: TRBJ2-2
length: 17
D: TRBD1
size: once
V: TRBV27
CDR3: CASRHRDRDLNTGELFF
DNA: TGTGCCAGCAGACACCGGGACAGGGATTTGAACACCGGGGAGCTGTTTTTT

J: TRBJ2-2
length: 18
D: TRBD2
size: .
V: TRBV7-3
CDR3: CASSKRTSGVMNTGELFF
DNA: TGTGCCAGCAGCAAACGGACTAGCGGGGTCATGAACACCGGGGAGCTGTTTTTT

J: TRBJ2-7
length: 13
D: TRBD2
size: .
V: TRBV7-3
CDR3: CASSLSSGNEQYF
DNA: TGTGCCAGCAGCTTAAGCAGCGGGAACGAGCAGTACTTC

J: TRBJ1-5
length: 13
D: TRBD1
size: .
V: TRBV10-3
CDR3: CAISWDRGQPQHF
DNA: TGTGCCATCAGTTGGGACAGGGGTCAGCCCCAGCATTTT

J: TRBJ2-1
length: 11
D: .
size: few
V: TRBV20-1
CDR3: CSARGGYEQFF
DNA: TGCAGTGCTAGAGGAGGGTATGAGCAGTTCTTC

J: TRBJ2-4
length: 14
D: TRBD1
size: .
V: TRBV29-1
CDR3: CSVATGAPWDIQYF
DNA: TGCAGCGTTGCTACAGGGGCCCCGTGGGACATTCAGTACTTC

J: TRBJ1-3
length: 13
D: .
size: .
V: TRBV28
CDR3: CASSRPGGYTIYF
DNA: TGTGCCAGCAGTCGGCCCGGGGGGTACACCATATATTTT

J: TRBJ2-2
length: 16
D: TRBD2
size: .
V: TRBV28
CDR3: CASSSGTSGYTGELFF
DNA: TGTGCCAGCAGTTCCGGGACTAGCGGCTACACCGGGGAGCTGTTTTTT

J: TRBJ2-1
length: 16
D: .
size: .
V: TRBV7-8
CDR3: CASSLDELMSSNEQFF
DNA: TGTGCCAGCAGCTTAGACGAGCTAATGTCCTCCAATGAGCAGTTCTTC

J: TRBJ1-4
length: 13
D: .
size: .
V: TRBV5-1
CDR3: CASRQGSGEKLFF
DNA: TGCGCCAGCAGACAGGGTTCAGGTGAAAAACTGTTTTTT

J: TRBJ2-7
length: 14
D: TRBD1
size: few
V: TRBV18
CDR3: CASSSGQGTYEQYF
DNA: TGTGCCAGCTCCTCGGGACAGGGCACCTACGAGCAGTACTTC

J: TRBJ2-1
length: 13
D: .
size: .
V: TRBV6-5
CDR3: CASSYGGYNEQFF
DNA: TGTGCCAGCAGTTACGGCGGCTACAATGAGCAGTTCTTC

J: TRBJ2-1
length: 12
D: .
size: .
V: TRBV29-1
CDR3: CSVVFGGNEQFF
DNA: TGCAGCGTTGTGTTCGGAGGCAATGAGCAGTTCTTC

J: TRBJ2-5
length: 14
D: .
size: .
V: TRBV15
CDR3: CATSRDSAKETQYF
DNA: TGTGCCACCAGCAGAGATAGCGCAAAAGAGACCCAGTACTTC

J: TRBJ2-2
length: 17
D: TRBD1
size: .
V: TRBV18
CDR3: CASSPPTRDRMTGELFF
DNA: TGTGCCAGCTCACCACCCACCCGGGACAGGATGACCGGGGAGCTGTTTTTT

J: TRBJ2-1
length: 15
D: TRBD2
size: .
V: TRBV7-8
CDR3: CASSPTSGSINEQFF
DNA: TGTGCCAGCAGCCCGACTAGCGGGAGTATTAATGAGCAGTTCTTC

J: TRBJ2-7
length: 15
D: .
size: .
V: TRBV4-1
CDR3: CASSQAWSAGYEQYF
DNA: TGCGCCAGCAGCCAAGCCTGGTCCGCGGGCTACGAGCAGTACTTC

J: TRBJ1-1
length: 19
D: .
size: .
V: TRBV27
CDR3: CASSLLEGVRALVNTEAFF
DNA: TGTGCCAGCAGTTTATTGGAAGGGGTAAGGGCCCTGGTGAACACTGAAGCTTTCTTT

J: TRBJ2-1
length: 13
D: .
size: .
V: TRBV7-6
CDR3: CASSPSRGNEQFF
DNA: TGTGCCAGCAGCCCTTCTAGGGGCAATGAGCAGTTCTTC